Below, 27 T cell receptor beta chains from the same sample are listed, as sequenced in a study of CD8+ T cells in alopecia areata. Investigators isolated RNA and reverse transcribed it into cDNA to act as the sequencing template. Profiling relied on immunoSEQ multiplex PCR, and the TCRdb table lists in-frame clones only, not all of them. This repertoire shows 85,000 to 110,000 clones, 45% to 60% found once; its top ten account for about 9%. The sequencing input was CD4+ T cells sorted from blood. These receptors originate from a human donor in good health.

The rearrangement links TRBV11-2 to TRBJ2-1; 7 nucleotides agree with TRBD1. Looked up from germline, CDR1 is SGHAT and CDR2 is FQNNGV. This CDR3 is built from 15 residues. With V trimmed by 5 bases and J by 1 base, 5 bases remained unmatched. The CDR3 spells CASSPTGASYNEQFF. CDR3 sequence (DNA): TGTGCCAGCAGCCCAACAGGGGCTTCCTACAATGAGCAGTTCTTC.

The genes are TRBV7-2 and TRBJ2-5, with TRBD2 matching 10 bases. The germline V gene has CDR1 SGHTA and CDR2 FQGNSA. The CDR3 runs to 14 residues. Germline trimming cut 5 bases from V and 5 bases from J; bases unmatched to any gene: 5. CDR3 amino acids: CASSPGLAPETQYF. CDR3 in DNA: TGTGCCAGCAGCCCGGGACTAGCGCCGGAGACCCAGTACTTC.

The chain couples TRBV7-2 to TRBJ2-5, with 9 bases lining up with TRBD1. Trimming cost V 4 bases and J 2 bases; bases outside gene matches: 8. Germline lookup yields CDR1 SGHTA and CDR2 FQGNSA. The CDR3 length is 16 residues. CDR3 sequence: CASSWGQGGDQETQYF. In DNA form, the CDR3 reads TGTGCCAGCAGCTGGGGACAGGGCGGGGATCAAGAGACCCAGTACTTC.

This clone occurred a few times. V is TRBV6-7 and J is TRBJ2-6; 8 bases align to TRBD1. TRBV6-7 is annotated as an ORF whose role is uncertain. This CDR3 contains 16 residues. The J segment lost 4 bases and the V segment lost 11 bases, leaving 13 bases of the junction unmatched. This chain's CDR3 is CAESQGVTSGANVLTF. The CDR3 region has the DNA TGTGCCGAATCACAGGGGGTCACGAGCGGGGCCAACGTCCTGACTTTC.

The chain recombines TRBV6-6 with TRBJ2-7; D may be TRBD1 (6 bases). Germline V gene sequence: CDR1 MNHNY, CDR2 SVGAGI (reference sequence). The CDR3 runs 12 residues. The V gene lost 2 bases and the J gene lost 11 bases, with 13 bases spanning the gap. The CDR3 protein is CASSYETGIKYF. CDR3 DNA: TGTGCCAGCAGTTACGAGACAGGTATCAAGTACTTC.

This clone was recorded a few times. This chain connects TRBV9 to TRBJ2-3; D gene ambiguous. CDR3 length: 15 amino acids. V gave up 0 bases and J gave up 9 bases, with 17 bases separating them. Germline CDR1 is SGDLS and CDR2 is YYNGEE. CDR3 bases: TGTGCCAGCAGCGTAGACCTGCTGCCGGGTCGGACGCAGTATTTT. Translated: CASSVDLLPGRTQYF.

The rearrangement joins TRBV25-1 to TRBJ1-6, with D hard to call. The germline gives CDR1 MGHDK, CDR2 SYGVNS. This CDR3 region has 15 residues. V shed 7 bases and J shed 9 bases, with 19 bases lying between them. The CDR3 DNA sequence: TGTGCCAGCAAGCTTGGTTCCATTGACGCTTCACCCCTCCACTTT. It is translated as CASKLGSIDASPLHF.

V and J are TRBV29-1 and TRBJ2-5, with D unclear. The CDR3 runs to 12 residues. The germline V and J ends were trimmed by 4 bases and 0 bases, with 6 bases remaining between them. Per the germline V gene, CDR1 is SQVTM and CDR2 is ANQGSEA. CDR3 DNA: TGCAGCGTTGGTTCCCACCAAGAGACCCAGTACTTC. This encodes CSVGSHQETQYF.

This clone was counted between two and nine times. V is TRBV7-2 and J is TRBJ2-3; 14 bases are shared with TRBD2. J was trimmed by 4 bases and V by 0 bases; bases with no gene match: 12. The length of the CDR3 is 20 residues. The V gene's germline CDR1 is SGHTA and CDR2 FQGNSA. For the CDR3, the DNA is TGTGCCAGCAGCTTAGCGCGACGACTAGCGGGGGGGTACGCGGCAGATACGCAGTATTTT. Protein sequence: CASSLARRLAGGYAADTQYF.

This chain connects TRBV9 to TRBJ2-3; D is ambiguous. The CDR3 consists of 14 residues. Germline CDR1 reads SGDLS; CDR2 reads YYNGEE. V was pared by 0 bases and J by 0 bases, with 5 bases between. The chain's CDR3 is CASSVALSTDTQYF. As DNA, the CDR3 is TGTGCCAGCAGCGTAGCCCTGAGCACAGATACGCAGTATTTT.

This clone appeared a few times. The rearrangement links TRBV28 to TRBJ2-7; D is possibly TRBD1 or TRBD2 (5 bases each). This CDR3 comprises 11 residues. Germline loops: CDR1 MDHEN, CDR2 SYDVKM. With 5 bases removed from V and 6 bases from J, the gap between germline ends came to 8 bases. The CDR3 reads CASSTGREQYF. The CDR3 region has the DNA TGTGCCAGCAGTACGGGACGCGAGCAGTACTTC. The full variable domain, in which reference TRBV28 and TRBJ2-7 provide the parts outside the CDR3, is DVKVTQSSRYLVKRTGEKVFLECVQDMDHENMFWYRQDPGLGLRLIYFSYDVKMKEKGDIPEGYSVSREKKERFSLILESASTNQTSMYLCASSTGREQYFGPGTRLTVT.

In this sample, this clone turned up a few times. This chain joins TRBV6-1 and TRBJ2-7; no clear D. This CDR3 has 12 amino acids. Germline CDR1 and CDR2: MNHNS and SASEGT. V was clipped by 2 bases and J by 3 bases, with 5 bases between them. CDR3 residues: CASSERVYEQYF. In nucleotides, the CDR3 is TGTGCCAGCAGTGAAAGGGTCTACGAGCAGTACTTC.

V usage is TRBV7-6 and J usage is TRBJ2-1; no reliable D call. Germline V lookup: CDR1 SGHVS, CDR2 FNYEAQ. Between the trimmed V and J ends, which lost 5 bases and 5 bases, there was a span of 13 bases. There are 14 residues in the CDR3. The CDR3 here is CASSPDQIHNEQFF. In DNA form, the CDR3 reads TGTGCCAGCAGCCCCGACCAGATCCACAATGAGCAGTTCTTC.

The J gene is TRBJ2-5, the V gene TRBV5-6; no reliable D call. Per the germline V gene, CDR1 is SGHDT and CDR2 is YYEEEE. V lost 1 base and J lost 4, with 8 bases in between. The CDR3 has 13 residues. The CDR3, as DNA: TGTGCCAGCAGCTTGAGGTTCTCAGAGACCCAGTACTTC. It translates to CASSLRFSETQYF.

This clone was seen a few times. The chain recombines TRBV4-2 with TRBJ2-1, with 14 bases that match TRBD2. Germline V gene data show CDR1 as LGHNA and CDR2 as YNFKEQ. J gave up 3 bases and V 3 bases, and 4 bases lay outside the gene matches. This CDR3 has 17 residues. The CDR3 reads CASSQAGTSGGYNEQFF. CDR3 nucleotide sequence: TGTGCCAGCAGCCAGGCCGGGACTAGCGGGGGCTACAATGAGCAGTTCTTC.

This clone was recorded only once. V usage is TRBV23-1 and J usage is TRBJ2-1; D unresolved. TRBV23-1 is assigned to the ORF class and has an uncertain function. The CDR3 loop spans 14 amino acids. Deletions cut 6 bases from V and 4 bases from J, with 13 bases between. CDR3 region: CASSPEESYNEQFF. The DNA for the CDR3 is TGCGCCAGCAGCCCAGAGGAGTCATACAATGAGCAGTTCTTC.

There are a few counts of this clone. The chain couples TRBV10-3 to TRBJ2-3; D may be TRBD1 (6 bases). Trimming stripped 8 bases from V and 0 bases from J, with 6 bases between. CDR1 ENHRY and CDR2 SYGVKD come from the germline V gene. The CDR3 sequence is 12 residues long. CDR3 amino acids: CAIGGSTDTQYF. Written as DNA, the CDR3 is TGTGCCATCGGGGGCAGCACAGATACGCAGTATTTT.

For the CDR3, the DNA is TGCAGCGTTGAAGAAGTAGGCCGCACACCGTACTTC. Translating it yields CSVEEVGRTPYF. V gene TRBV29-1 combines with J gene TRBJ2-5; D gene ambiguous. The CDR3 has 12 amino acids. V lost 0 bases and J 13 bases, leaving 15 bases between the germline ends. The germline V gene has CDR1 SQVTM and CDR2 ANQGSEA.

The sample holds a few counts of this clone. This chain joins TRBV19 and TRBJ2-1; TRBD2 agrees at 10 bases. J gave up 0 bases and V 6 bases, and 2 bases lay outside the gene matches. Germline V gives CDR1 LNHDA, CDR2 SQIVND (reference sequence). The CDR3 is 15 residues long. In DNA form, the CDR3 reads TGTGCCAGTAGCGGACTAGCGGCCTCCTACAATGAGCAGTTCTTC. Translated: CASSGLAASYNEQFF.

The chain is built from TRBV2 and TRBJ2-7; D remains unclear. Germline assignment: CDR1 SNHLY and CDR2 FYNNEI. The CDR3 is made up of 13 amino acids. V lost 7 bases and J 0 bases, leaving 10 bases between the germline ends. In DNA, the CDR3 is TGTGCCAGCAACCGACGGAGCTCCTACGAGCAGTACTTC. This encodes CASNRRSSYEQYF.

The rearrangement uses TRBV7-2 and TRBJ1-4; weak D call: TRBD1 (5 bases). The CDR3 consists of 14 residues. Trimming removed 3 bases from V and 3 bases from J, with 8 bases in between. The V gene's germline CDR1 is SGHTA and CDR2 FQGNSA. This CDR3 is CASSFDRSNEKLFF. The CDR3 nucleotides are TGTGCCAGCAGCTTCGACAGATCTAATGAAAAACTGTTTTTT.

The chain recombines TRBV7-2 with TRBJ2-7; TRBD2 matches at 12 bases. Germline-derived CDR1 and CDR2 are SGHTA and FQGNSA. CDR3 length equals 13 residues. V trimming: 4 bases; J trimming: 11 bases; junction bases outside the gene matches: 6. CDR3 bases: TGTGCCAGCAGCTCTAGCGGGGGGGCAGTAGAGTACTTC. Its protein is CASSSSGGAVEYF.

V gene TRBV4-1 combines with J gene TRBJ1-4, with a tentative D call TRBD1 (6 bases). The CDR3 sequence is 15 residues long. Germline V gives CDR1 MGHRA, CDR2 YSYEKL. V shed 1 base and J shed 8 bases, with 14 bases lying between them. CDR3 region: CASSQATGTWEKLFF. In nucleotides, the CDR3 is TGCGCCAGCAGCCAAGCCACAGGGACCTGGGAAAAACTGTTTTTT.

V and J are TRBV5-4 and TRBJ2-5, with TRBD2 matching over 13 bases. The CDR3 is made up of 17 amino acids. Trimming cost V 3 bases and J 1 base; bases outside gene matches: 6. The germline V gene encodes CDR1 SGHNT and CDR2 YYREEE (reference sequence). The CDR3 loop is CASSSDGLAGVQETQYF. The CDR3 DNA sequence: TGTGCCAGCAGCTCGGATGGACTAGCGGGGGTCCAAGAGACCCAGTACTTC.

The V call is TRBV30, the J call TRBJ2-3; D may be TRBD1 (6 bases). Deletions cut 2 bases from V and 0 bases from J, with 12 bases between. This CDR3 comprises 15 residues. Germline CDR1 reads GTSNPN; CDR2 reads SVGIG (reference sequence). CDR3 sequence: CAWSTYRDSTDTQYF. CDR3 DNA sequence: TGTGCCTGGAGTACCTACAGGGATAGCACAGATACGCAGTATTTT.

This clone was seen at least ten times. The chain has TRBV6-1 and TRBJ1-5; 8 bases are shared with TRBD1. The V and J ends lost 4 bases and 5 bases, in that order; junction bases with no gene match: 1. Germline values: CDR1 MNHNS, CDR2 SASEGT. This CDR3 spans 13 amino acids. The DNA for the CDR3 is TGTGCCAGCAGTGTGGACAGGGATCAGCCCCAGCATTTT. This codes for CASSVDRDQPQHF.

This sequence joins TRBV5-6 and TRBJ2-3; 7 bases align to TRBD2. Per germline, CDR1 SGHDT and CDR2 YYEEEE. Trimming at V came to 4 bases and at J to 7 bases, leaving 12 bases not matched to a gene. The CDR3 runs 15 residues. The CDR3 is CASSPIGPGGHTQYF. DNA of the CDR3: TGTGCCAGCAGCCCAATCGGTCCGGGGGGACATACGCAGTATTTT.